What follows are 5 T cell receptor beta chains derived from one specimen sequenced in a study of blood T cell repertoires in COVID-19. Sequenced by immunoSEQ multiplex PCR; TCRdb stores in-frame clones only, minus some. This sample yields about 190,000 clones, of which just under 90% are seen a single time; roughly 0.9% belongs to the top ten. Material for sequencing was peripheral blood. The origin of the receptors is a woman younger than 35 who had recovered from COVID-19.

The rearrangement uses TRBV15 and TRBJ1-4; 7 nucleotides match TRBD1. Germline V gene data show CDR1 as LNHNV and CDR2 as YYDKDF (reference sequence). This CDR3 contains 16 residues. V lost 1 base to trimming and J lost 2 bases; unmatched junction nucleotides: 4. The CDR3 region is CATSRGKTGTNEKLFF. The DNA for the CDR3 is TGTGCCACCAGCAGAGGAAAGACAGGGACTAATGAAAAACTGTTTTTT. Full variable domain (remainder filled in from reference TRBV15 and TRBJ1-4): DAMVIQNPRYQVTQFGKPVTLSCSQTLNHNVMYWYQQKSSQAPKLLFHYYDKDFNNEADTPDNFQSRRPNTSFCFLDIRSPGLGDTAMYLCATSRGKTGTNEKLFFGSGTQLSVL.

The chain joins TRBV4-3 to TRBJ2-5; maybe TRBD1 (6 bases). The germline V gene has CDR1 LGHNA and CDR2 YSLEER. The CDR3 is 17 residues long. V dropped 0 bases and J dropped 2 bases, with 16 bases sitting between them. The CDR3 nucleotides read TGCGCCAGCAGCCAAGAATCGCTTCAGGGGATTCAAGAGACCCAGTACTTC. This gives the protein CASSQESLQGIQETQYF.

The chain carries TRBV12-3 or TRBV12-4 and TRBJ1-5, with D unclear. The CDR3 is 12 residues long. Deletions cut 5 bases from V and 3 bases from J, with 5 bases between. The CDR3 reads CASSLINQPQHF. DNA for the CDR3: TGTGCCAGCAGTCTTATCAATCAGCCCCAGCATTTT.

This chain joins TRBV4-3 and TRBJ1-4; tentatively, D is TRBD1 (5 bases). Trimming removed 4 bases at V and 4 bases at J, with 13 bases between. This CDR3 region has 15 residues. Germline CDR1 LGHNA, CDR2 YSLEER. CDR3 sequence: CASSPTGGVNEKLFF. DNA for the CDR3: TGCGCCAGCAGCCCAACCGGAGGGGTTAATGAAAAACTGTTTTTT.

V gene TRBV4-3 combines with J gene TRBJ2-3, with TRBD2 identical over 7 bases. Germline CDR1 reads LGHNA; CDR2 reads YSLEER. The CDR3 spans 17 residues. The ends lost 0 bases at V and 3 bases at J; junction bases unmatched: 9. Here the CDR3 reads CASSQDLSGTWTDTQYF. The CDR3 nucleotides read TGCGCCAGCAGCCAAGATCTAAGCGGGACCTGGACAGATACGCAGTATTTT.